This entry lists 20 T cell receptor beta chains sequenced from one sample in a study of CD8 T cells in Susac syndrome. Random hexamers were used to reverse transcribe the RNA input (about 0.45 to 1 ug). TCRdb reanalysed the immunoSEQ multiplex PCR reads using MiXCR and keeps one entry per CDR3 protein. This table has some 160,000 distinct CDR3 sequences, more than 90% appearing once. The sequenced sample was CD4+ T cells from PBMCs. These receptors all stem from a human donor with Susac syndrome.

CDR3 protein: CASSPGRRSGGGTQYF. CDR3 DNA sequence: TGTGCCAGCAGCCCTGGACGTCGCTCCGGGGGTGGTACGCAGTATTTT. V is TRBV7-2 and J is TRBJ2-3; D might be TRBD2 (6 bases). Germline V gene data show CDR1 as SGHTA and CDR2 as FQGNSA. Trimming left V 5 bases short and J 8 bases short, with 23 bases between. This CDR3 comprises 16 residues.

The rearrangement joins TRBV29-1 to TRBJ2-7; D is ambiguous. Germline V gene data show CDR1 as SQVTM and CDR2 as ANQGSEA. The V end was cut by 4 bases, the J end by 10 bases, with 11 bases between. The CDR3 has 10 residues. The CDR3, as DNA: TGCAGCGTTGTCCAGGTCCTACAGTACTTC. This encodes CSVVQVLQYF.

The rearrangement links TRBV5-1 to TRBJ2-1, with D perhaps TRBD1 or TRBD2 (5 bases each). The germline V gene has CDR1 SGHRS and CDR2 YFSETQ. V lost 5 bases and J 0 bases, leaving 12 bases between the germline ends. The CDR3 consists of 15 residues. CDR3 region: CASSPGTASYNEQFF. The DNA of the CDR3 is TGCGCCAGCAGTCCGGGGACGGCCTCCTACAATGAGCAGTTCTTC.

The V call is TRBV6-6, the J call TRBJ2-3; D call uncertain. CDR1 and CDR2 from the germline V gene are MNHNY and SVGAGI (reference sequence). The V end was cut by 6 bases, the J end by 4 bases, with 8 bases between. The CDR3 is made up of 12 amino acids. The CDR3 spells CASSSDPDTQYF. For the CDR3, the DNA is TGTGCCAGCAGCAGCGACCCAGATACGCAGTATTTT.

The V gene is TRBV29-1, the J gene TRBJ1-1, with 7 positions matching TRBD1. Germline CDR1 reads SQVTM; CDR2 reads ANQGSEA. V dropped 5 bases and J dropped 6; count of bases not matched to a gene: 3. The CDR3 is 11 amino acids. The CDR3 loop is CSVYRGAEAFF. CDR3 nucleotides: TGCAGCGTTTACAGGGGCGCTGAAGCTTTCTTT.

The gene calls are TRBV12-3 or TRBV12-4 and TRBJ2-2; D not resolved. Trimming cost V 8 bases and J 2 bases, with 12 bases left between them. The CDR3 contains 14 residues. Here the CDR3 reads CASCLDLNTGELFF. The DNA of the CDR3 is TGTGCCAGCTGTCTGGACCTTAACACCGGGGAGCTGTTTTTT.

V gene TRBV23-1 combines with J gene TRBJ2-1; D is ambiguous. TRBV23-1 is identified as an open reading frame with a role that is uncertain. CDR3 length equals 11 residues. V shed 7 bases and J shed 8 bases, with 9 bases lying between them. CDR3 region: CASIVIHEQFF. CDR3 coding DNA: TGCGCCAGCATCGTGATCCATGAGCAGTTCTTC.

V usage is TRBV5-8 and J usage is TRBJ2-5, with unresolved D. The CDR3 consists of 14 residues. With 0 bases removed from V and 2 bases from J, the gap between germline ends came to 8 bases. CDR1 and CDR2 (germline): SGHTS, YDEGEE. The CDR3 DNA sequence: TGTGCCAGCAGCTTGGCCAGGAGTCAAGAGACCCAGTACTTC. This encodes CASSLARSQETQYF.

V gene TRBV5-1 combines with J gene TRBJ2-3; TRBD1 matches at 10 bases. This CDR3 is built from 15 residues. CDR1 is SGHRS and CDR2 is YFSETQ in the germline V gene. J gave up 1 base and V 4 bases, and 3 bases lay outside the gene matches. In nucleotides, the CDR3 is TGCGCCAGCAGCCAGGGACAGGGGCGCACAGATACGCAGTATTTT. Translating it yields CASSQGQGRTDTQYF.

The V and J genes are TRBV7-9 and TRBJ2-3, with D possibly being TRBD2 (6 bases). V lost 5 bases to trimming and J lost 4 bases, with 13 bases between them. The CDR3 sequence is 14 residues long. Per the germline V gene, CDR1 is SEHNR and CDR2 is FQNEAQ (reference sequence). CDR3 in amino acids: CASSLMGGPDTQYF. CDR3 sequence (DNA): TGTGCCAGCAGCCTGATGGGAGGCCCAGATACGCAGTATTTT.

The gene calls are TRBV7-3 and TRBJ2-7, with unresolved D. The V gene lost 1 base and the J gene lost 1 base, with 8 bases spanning the gap. The CDR3 is 14 amino acids. From germline, CDR1 is SGHTA and CDR2 FQGTGA. CDR3 loop: CASSLSDPSYEQYF. DNA for the CDR3: TGTGCCAGCAGCTTAAGCGACCCATCCTACGAGCAGTACTTC.

This chain connects TRBV7-9 to TRBJ2-3, with 12 nucleotides matching TRBD1. V shed 1 base and J 8 bases; nucleotides not matched to a gene: 4. Germline V gene lookup returns CDR1 SEHNR and CDR2 FQNEAQ (reference sequence). The CDR3 spans 15 residues. The DNA for the CDR3 is TGTGCCAGCAGCTTAGGGGACAGGGGGCCCGGTACGCAGTATTTT. As protein: CASSLGDRGPGTQYF.

The chain has TRBV4-1 and TRBJ2-5, with 9 bases fitting TRBD1. Per germline, CDR1 MGHRA and CDR2 YSYEKL. The V segment lost 4 bases and the J segment 2 bases; nucleotides outside the gene matches: 11. This CDR3 region has 17 residues. The CDR3 bases are TGCGCCAGCAGCCTTTCCGGGACAGGGCCCACACAAGAGACCCAGTACTTC. It is translated as CASSLSGTGPTQETQYF.

The rearrangement joins TRBV5-8 to TRBJ2-3, with a tentative D call TRBD2 (5 bases). This CDR3 comprises 13 residues. V was shortened by 6 bases and J by 5 bases, with 13 bases between the two germline ends. CDR1 and CDR2 from the germline V gene are SGHTS and YDEGEE. The CDR3 DNA sequence: TGTGCCAGCACATTCGGGGTCAGAGATACGCAGTATTTT. As protein: CASTFGVRDTQYF. Full variable domain (remainder filled in from reference TRBV5-8 and TRBJ2-3): EAGVTQSPTHLIKTRGQQATLRCSPISGHTSVYWYQQALGLGLQFLLWYDEGEERNRGNFPPRFSGRQFPNYSSELNVNALELEDSALYLCASTFGVRDTQYFGPGTRLTVL.

This chain links TRBV29-1 with TRBJ2-7, with 7 bases identical to TRBD1. CDR1 SQVTM and CDR2 ANQGSEA come from the germline V gene. Germline trimming cut 7 bases from V and 2 bases from J; bases unmatched to any gene: 11. This CDR3 spans 14 amino acids. DNA of the CDR3: TGCAGCGGACTGGCACCGGGACAGACCTACGAGCAGTACTTC. Its translation: CSGLAPGQTYEQYF.

The chain is built from TRBV2 and TRBJ2-7; possibly TRBD1 for D (5 bases). The V gene lost 3 bases and the J gene lost 3 bases, with 9 bases spanning the gap. The germline V gene encodes CDR1 SNHLY and CDR2 FYNNEI. The CDR3 runs 13 residues. CDR3 region: CASSEQGNYEQYF. The CDR3 bases are TGTGCCAGCAGTGAGCAGGGAAACTACGAGCAGTACTTC.

V is TRBV28 and J is TRBJ2-4; no clear D gene. Trimming took off 8 bases at V and 0 bases at J, with 14 bases between the two ends. The length of the CDR3 is 15 residues. CDR1 is MDHEN and CDR2 is SYDVKM in the germline V gene. CDR3 in amino acids: CASGEVELAKNIQYF. The CDR3 DNA follows: TGTGCCAGCGGAGAGGTAGAACTAGCCAAAAACATTCAGTACTTC.

The rearrangement joins TRBV27 to TRBJ1-5, with unresolved D. This CDR3 is 12 amino acids long. CDR1 and CDR2 (germline): MNHEY, SMNVEV (reference sequence). Trimming stripped 8 bases from V and 6 bases from J, with 11 bases between. CDR3 residues: CASGPRLQPQHF. CDR3 sequence (DNA): TGTGCCAGCGGCCCCCGGCTTCAGCCCCAGCATTTT.

The chain links TRBV5-1 to TRBJ1-1; no clear D gene. CDR3 length: 13 amino acids. Between the trimmed V and J ends, which lost 4 bases and 5 bases, there was a span of 12 bases. Germline values: CDR1 SGHRS, CDR2 YFSETQ. The CDR3: CASSKGSRTEAFF. CDR3 coding DNA: TGCGCCAGCAGCAAAGGGTCAAGGACTGAAGCTTTCTTT.

This chain joins TRBV6-5 and TRBJ2-1; D may be TRBD1 (5 bases). Looked up from germline, CDR1 is MNHEY and CDR2 is SVGAGI. CDR3 size: 12 residues. V lost 4 bases, J lost 10 bases, and 11 bases lay in between. The CDR3 DNA sequence: TGTGCCAGCAGTTCTAGGGGTGCAGAGCAGTTCTTC. This translates into CASSSRGAEQFF.